The next 9 T cell receptor beta chains were all read from a single sample in a study of cytomegalovirus exposure and HLA in healthy donors. The PCR contained 60 Vbeta and 13 Jbeta primers. TCRdb's table, derived via immunoSEQ multiplex PCR, lists solely in-frame clones and lacks some. The data hold more than 140,000 clones, with 64% observed a single time. The sequenced material came from PBMCs. Receptors were obtained from a woman aged 30 to 39 in good health and CMV-seropositive.

In regard to this clone: Its ends do not fully match the called genes, so a read error is possible. This chain links TRBV5-6 with TRBJ1-5; TRBD1 aligns across 7 bases. There are 15 residues in the CDR3. Looked up from germline, CDR1 is SGHDT and CDR2 is YYEEEE. This CDR3 is CASRPFRDSDQRQHF. CDR3 in DNA: TGTGCCAGCAGACCTTTCCGGGACAGTGATCAGCGCCAGCATTTT.

This clone was counted a few times. The rearrangement joins TRBV6-1 to TRBJ1-1, with TRBD1 matching over 8 bases. Germline values: CDR1 MNHNS, CDR2 SASEGT. The CDR3 is 14 amino acids. The V and J ends lost 3 bases and 5 bases, in that order; junction bases with no gene match: 5. CDR3 in amino acids: CASSDGQGWTEAFF. The CDR3 coding sequence is TGTGCCAGCAGTGATGGACAGGGTTGGACTGAAGCTTTCTTT.

This clone appeared a few times. This chain links TRBV5-4 with TRBJ2-7; TRBD1 aligns across 7 bases. The germline CDR1 and CDR2 sequences are SGHNT and YYREEE (reference sequence). The CDR3 runs 15 residues. Losses at the gene ends were 3 bases for V and 2 bases for J; bases not matched to a gene: 8. The DNA for the CDR3 is TGTGCCAGCAGCTCCCCGGTGCAGGGGGCCTACGAGCAGTACTTC. The encoded protein is CASSSPVQGAYEQYF.

CDR3 bases: TGTGCCAGCAGCACTTTCGGGGGGGGGCCGAACACTGAAGCTTTCTTT. This codes for CASSTFGGGPNTEAFF. The V and J genes are TRBV7-9 and TRBJ1-1, with D possibly TRBD1 on 6 matching bases. This CDR3 contains 16 residues. Germline values: CDR1 SEHNR, CDR2 FQNEAQ (reference sequence). Trimming took 5 bases from V and 1 from J, leaving 17 bases between them.

The rearrangement links TRBV20-1 to TRBJ1-1; D gene uncertain. The CDR3 is 11 amino acids. The V and J ends lost 4 bases and 7 bases respectively, with 10 bases between them. Germline loops: CDR1 DFQATT, CDR2 SNEGSKA (reference sequence). DNA of the CDR3: TGCAGTGCTATAAGACTTAGTGAAGCTTTCTTT. Its translation: CSAIRLSEAFF.

This clone was counted a few times. This chain joins TRBV5-1 and TRBJ2-7, with TRBD2 matching over 8 bases. CDR1 is SGHRS and CDR2 is YFSETQ in the germline V gene. V shed 0 bases, J shed 3 bases, and the junction held 5 bases outside the gene matches. This CDR3 has 15 residues. The CDR3 loop reads CASSLVLAGSYEQYF. In DNA, the CDR3 is TGCGCCAGCAGCTTGGTTTTAGCGGGGAGCTACGAGCAGTACTTC. The whole variable domain, remainder taken from reference TRBV5-1 and TRBJ2-7, is KAGVTQTPRYLIKTRGQQVTLSCSPISGHRSVSWYQQTPGQGLQFLFEYFSETQRNKGNFPGRFSGRQFSNSRSEMNVSTLELGDSALYLCASSLVLAGSYEQYFGPGTRLTVT.

V usage is TRBV5-4 and J usage is TRBJ1-2; a weak D match, TRBD1 (6 bases). CDR3 length equals 14 residues. The germline CDR1 and CDR2 sequences are SGHNT and YYREEE (reference sequence). Trimming took off 4 bases at V and 4 bases at J, with 14 bases between the two ends. CDR3 coding DNA: TGTGCCAGCAGCGGGGGCTTTCCGAGCTATGGCTACACCTTC. This codes for CASSGGFPSYGYTF.

The chain couples TRBV27 to TRBJ1-2; D gene ambiguous. The V gene lost 3 bases and the J gene lost 0 bases, with 5 bases spanning the gap. The CDR3 consists of 13 residues. The germline V gene has CDR1 MNHEY and CDR2 SMNVEV (reference sequence). The CDR3 here is CASSFTANYGYTF. The CDR3 nucleotides are TGTGCCAGCAGTTTCACGGCTAACTATGGCTACACCTTC.

The chain has TRBV10-3 and TRBJ2-1, with 9 bases lining up with TRBD1. Germline V CDR1 and CDR2: ENHRY, SYGVKD. The CDR3 has 17 residues. With V trimmed by 8 bases and J by 9 bases, 20 bases remained unmatched. CDR3 nucleotide sequence: TGTGCCATCCAAGTAGGCGTAGTACCGGGACAGGGTGGTGAGCAGTTCTTC. It specifies CAIQVGVVPGQGGEQFF.